The clone carrying this T cell receptor beta chain was detected a few times. Germline is not matched at one junction end, which may reflect a read error. This sample was taken from a study of blood T cell repertoires in COVID-19. TCRdb's table, derived via immunoSEQ multiplex PCR, lists solely in-frame clones and lacks some. The sample has about 150,000 clones; about 73% are singletons. There are 11 residues in the CDR3. The V gene's germline CDR1 is SEHNR and CDR2 FQNEAQ (reference sequence). The sequence came from a man older than 75 with acute or convalescent COVID-19. The genes are TRBV7-9 and TRBJ1-3; 7 bases are a match to TRBD1. Material for sequencing was peripheral blood. The CDR3 loop is CASSRGTEIWF. The CDR3 DNA reads as TGTGCCAGCAGCCGGGGGACAGAAATTTGGTTT. The full variable domain, with the rest looked up from reference TRBV7-9 and TRBJ1-3, is DTGVSQNPRHKITKRGQNVTFRCDPISEHNRLYWYRQTLGQGPEFLTYFQNEAQLEKSRLLSDRFSAERPKGSFSTLEIQRTEQGDSAMYLCASSRGTEIWFGEGSWLTVV.